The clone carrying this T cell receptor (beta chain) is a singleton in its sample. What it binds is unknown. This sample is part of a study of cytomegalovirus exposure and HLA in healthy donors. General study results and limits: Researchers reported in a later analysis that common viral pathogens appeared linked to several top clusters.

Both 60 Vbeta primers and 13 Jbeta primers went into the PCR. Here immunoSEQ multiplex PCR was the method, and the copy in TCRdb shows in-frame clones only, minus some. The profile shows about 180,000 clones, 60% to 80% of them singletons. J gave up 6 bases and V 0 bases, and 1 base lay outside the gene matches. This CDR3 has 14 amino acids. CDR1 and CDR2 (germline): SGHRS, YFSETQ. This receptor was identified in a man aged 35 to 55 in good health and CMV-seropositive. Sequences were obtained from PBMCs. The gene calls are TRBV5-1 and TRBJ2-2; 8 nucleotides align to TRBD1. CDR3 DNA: TGCGCCAGCAGCTTGGCACAGGGGGCCGGGGAGCTGTTTTTT. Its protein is CASSLAQGAGELFF.